This TCR beta chain was recovered during a study of T cell changes during pregnancy in multiple sclerosis. CDR1 is SNHLY, CDR2 FYNNEI, per germline. CDR3 length equals 17 residues. Trimming shortened V by 5 bases and J by 1 base, and 17 bases separated the two germline ends. The assay was immunoSEQ multiplex PCR, and TCRdb's table has in-frame clones only and misses some. The sample has around 43,000 clones, about 94% seen once. This sequence was found in a female donor with multiple sclerosis, enrolled in a pregnancy study. The sequencing used CD8+ T cells from peripheral blood mononuclear cells, collected after pregnancy. The chain couples TRBV2 to TRBJ2-2, with TRBD2 as a possible D gene (7 bases). The DNA of the CDR3 is TGTGCCAGCAGTCACCAGTGGGAGGGGGAGAACACCGGGGAGCTGTTTTTT. Translation: CASSHQWEGENTGELFF.